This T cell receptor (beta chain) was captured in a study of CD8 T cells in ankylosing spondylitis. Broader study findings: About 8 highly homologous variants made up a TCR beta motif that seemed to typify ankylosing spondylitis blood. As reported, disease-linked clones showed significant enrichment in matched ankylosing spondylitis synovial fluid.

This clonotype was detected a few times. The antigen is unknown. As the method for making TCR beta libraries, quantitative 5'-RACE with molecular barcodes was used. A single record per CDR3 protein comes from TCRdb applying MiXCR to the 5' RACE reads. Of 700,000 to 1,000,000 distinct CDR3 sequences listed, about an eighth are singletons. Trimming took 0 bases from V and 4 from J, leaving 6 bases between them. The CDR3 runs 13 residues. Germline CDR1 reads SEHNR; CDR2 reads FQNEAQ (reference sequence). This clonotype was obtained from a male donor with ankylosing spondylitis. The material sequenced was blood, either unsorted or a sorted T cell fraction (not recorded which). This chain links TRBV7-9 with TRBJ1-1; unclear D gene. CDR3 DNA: TGTGCCAGCAGCTTAGCGCATTCCACTGAAGCTTTCTTT. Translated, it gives CASSLAHSTEAFF.